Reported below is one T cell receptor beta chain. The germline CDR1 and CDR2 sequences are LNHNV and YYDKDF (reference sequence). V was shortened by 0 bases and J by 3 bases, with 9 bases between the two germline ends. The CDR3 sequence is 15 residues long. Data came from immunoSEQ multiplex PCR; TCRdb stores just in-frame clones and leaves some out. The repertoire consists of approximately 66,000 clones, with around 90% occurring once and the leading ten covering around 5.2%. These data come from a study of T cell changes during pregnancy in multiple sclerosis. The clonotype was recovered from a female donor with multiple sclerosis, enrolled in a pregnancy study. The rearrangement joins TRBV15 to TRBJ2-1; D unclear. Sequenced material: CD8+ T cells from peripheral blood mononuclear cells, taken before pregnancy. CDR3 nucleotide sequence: TGTGCCACCAGCAGAGATCTGATCGGCTACAATGAGCAGTTCTTC. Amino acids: CATSRDLIGYNEQFF.